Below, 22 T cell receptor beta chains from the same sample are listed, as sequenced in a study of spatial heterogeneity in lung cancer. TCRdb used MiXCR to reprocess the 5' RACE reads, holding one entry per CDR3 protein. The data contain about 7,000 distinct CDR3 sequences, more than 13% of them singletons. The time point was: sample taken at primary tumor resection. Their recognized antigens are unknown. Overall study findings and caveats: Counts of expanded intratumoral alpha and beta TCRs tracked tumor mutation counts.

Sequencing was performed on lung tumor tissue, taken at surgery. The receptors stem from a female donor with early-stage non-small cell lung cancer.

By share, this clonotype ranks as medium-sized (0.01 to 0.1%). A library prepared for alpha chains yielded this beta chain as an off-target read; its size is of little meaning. CDR3 region: CAISESGQTYNEQFF. CDR3 coding DNA: TGTGCCATCAGTGAGTCGGGACAGACTTACAATGAGCAGTTCTTC. The J gene is TRBJ2-1, the V gene TRBV10-3; 7 positions agree with TRBD1. CDR1 and CDR2 (germline): ENHRY, SYGVKD. The CDR3 has 15 amino acids. After removal of 0 bases from V and 4 bases from J, the junction contained 3 bases not matched to a gene.

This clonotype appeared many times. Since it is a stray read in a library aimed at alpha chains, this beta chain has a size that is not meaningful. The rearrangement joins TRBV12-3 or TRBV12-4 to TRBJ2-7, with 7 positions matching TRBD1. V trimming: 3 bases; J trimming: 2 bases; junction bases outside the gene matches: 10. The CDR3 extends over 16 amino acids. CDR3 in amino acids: CASSLGYRDRAYEQYF. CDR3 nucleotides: TGTGCCAGCAGTTTGGGGTACCGGGACAGAGCCTACGAGCAGTACTTC.

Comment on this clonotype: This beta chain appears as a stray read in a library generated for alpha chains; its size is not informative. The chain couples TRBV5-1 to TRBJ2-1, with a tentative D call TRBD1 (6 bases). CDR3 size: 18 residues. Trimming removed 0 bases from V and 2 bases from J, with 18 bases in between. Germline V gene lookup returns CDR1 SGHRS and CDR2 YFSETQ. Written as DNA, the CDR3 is TGCGCCAGCAGCTTGGCCTTGACAGGCCGGATCGCCTACAATGAGCAGTTCTTC. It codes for CASSLALTGRIAYNEQFF.

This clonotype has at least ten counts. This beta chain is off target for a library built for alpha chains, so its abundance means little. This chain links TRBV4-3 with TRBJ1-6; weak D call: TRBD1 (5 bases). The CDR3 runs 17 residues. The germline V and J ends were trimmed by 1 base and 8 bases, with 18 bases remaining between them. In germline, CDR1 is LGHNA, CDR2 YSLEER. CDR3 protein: CASSQGGARAYDSPLHF. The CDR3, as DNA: TGCGCCAGCAGCCAAGGGGGAGCCAGGGCATACGATTCACCCCTCCACTTT.

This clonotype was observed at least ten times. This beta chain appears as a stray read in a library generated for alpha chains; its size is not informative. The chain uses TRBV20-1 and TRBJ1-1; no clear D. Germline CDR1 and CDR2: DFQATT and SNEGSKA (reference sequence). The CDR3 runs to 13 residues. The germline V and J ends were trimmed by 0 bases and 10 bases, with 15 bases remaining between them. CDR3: CSARDPRNAGAFF. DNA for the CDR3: TGCAGTGCTAGAGATCCGAGGAACGCTGGAGCTTTCTTT.

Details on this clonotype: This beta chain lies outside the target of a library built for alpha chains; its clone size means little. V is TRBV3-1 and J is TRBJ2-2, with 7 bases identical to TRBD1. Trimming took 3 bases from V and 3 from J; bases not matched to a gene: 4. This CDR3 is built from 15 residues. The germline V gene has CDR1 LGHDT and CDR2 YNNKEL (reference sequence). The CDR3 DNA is TGTGCCAGCAGCCACTCAGACAGGGACACCGGGGAGCTGTTTTTT. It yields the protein CASSHSDRDTGELFF. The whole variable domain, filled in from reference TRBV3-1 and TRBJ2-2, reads DTAVSQTPKYLVTQMGNDKSIKCEQNLGHDTMYWYKQDSKKFLKIMFSYNNKELIINETVPNRFSPKSPDKAHLNLHINSLELGDSAVYFCASSHSDRDTGELFFGEGSRLTVL.

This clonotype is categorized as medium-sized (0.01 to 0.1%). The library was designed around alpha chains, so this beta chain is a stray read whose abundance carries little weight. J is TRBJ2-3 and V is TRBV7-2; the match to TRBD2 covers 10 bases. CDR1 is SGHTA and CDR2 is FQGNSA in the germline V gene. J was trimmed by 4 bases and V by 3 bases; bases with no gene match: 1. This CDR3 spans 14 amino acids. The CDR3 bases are TGTGCCAGCAGCTTCGGACTAGCGGCAGATACGCAGTATTTT. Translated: CASSFGLAADTQYF.

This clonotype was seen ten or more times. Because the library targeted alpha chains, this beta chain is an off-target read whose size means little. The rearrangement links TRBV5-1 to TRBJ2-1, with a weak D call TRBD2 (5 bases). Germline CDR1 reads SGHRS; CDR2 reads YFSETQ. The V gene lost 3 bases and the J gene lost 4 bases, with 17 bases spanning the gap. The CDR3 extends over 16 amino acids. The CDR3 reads CASSSVGTRLYNEQFF. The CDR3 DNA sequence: TGCGCCAGCAGCTCGGTAGGAACTAGACTTTACAATGAGCAGTTCTTC.

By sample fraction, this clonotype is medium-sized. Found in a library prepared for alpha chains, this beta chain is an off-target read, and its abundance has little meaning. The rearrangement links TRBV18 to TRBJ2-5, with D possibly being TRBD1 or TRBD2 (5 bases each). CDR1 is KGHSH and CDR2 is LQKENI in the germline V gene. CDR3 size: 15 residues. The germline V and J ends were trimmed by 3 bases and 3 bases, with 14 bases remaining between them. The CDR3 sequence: CASSPLRGWEETQYF. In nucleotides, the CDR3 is TGTGCCAGCTCACCCCTTCGGGGCTGGGAAGAGACCCAGTACTTC.

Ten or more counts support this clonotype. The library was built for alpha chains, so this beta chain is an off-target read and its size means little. DNA of the CDR3: TGTGCCAGCAGCCAAGGGGGCTTAGGGTCACCCCTCCACTTT. This sequence encodes CASSQGGLGSPLHF. V gene TRBV7-2 combines with J gene TRBJ1-6, with TRBD1 matching over 7 bases. This CDR3 is built from 14 residues. Losses at the gene ends were 5 bases for V and 10 bases for J; bases not matched to a gene: 8. Looked up from germline, CDR1 is SGHTA and CDR2 is FQGNSA.

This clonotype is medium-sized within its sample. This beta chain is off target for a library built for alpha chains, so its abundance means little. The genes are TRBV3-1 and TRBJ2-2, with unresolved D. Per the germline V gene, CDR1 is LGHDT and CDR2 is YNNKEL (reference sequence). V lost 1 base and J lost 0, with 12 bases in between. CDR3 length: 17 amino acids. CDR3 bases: TGTGCCAGCAGCCAAGCCCCGGTGACTTCGAACACCGGGGAGCTGTTTTTT. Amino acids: CASSQAPVTSNTGELFF.

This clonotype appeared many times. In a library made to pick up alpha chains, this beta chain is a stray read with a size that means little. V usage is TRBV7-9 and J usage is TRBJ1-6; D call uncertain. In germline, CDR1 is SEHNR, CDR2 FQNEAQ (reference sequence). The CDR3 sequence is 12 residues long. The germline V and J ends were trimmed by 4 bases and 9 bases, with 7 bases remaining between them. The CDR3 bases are TGTGCCAGCAGCTCTACCGTTTCACCCCTCCACTTT. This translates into CASSSTVSPLHF.

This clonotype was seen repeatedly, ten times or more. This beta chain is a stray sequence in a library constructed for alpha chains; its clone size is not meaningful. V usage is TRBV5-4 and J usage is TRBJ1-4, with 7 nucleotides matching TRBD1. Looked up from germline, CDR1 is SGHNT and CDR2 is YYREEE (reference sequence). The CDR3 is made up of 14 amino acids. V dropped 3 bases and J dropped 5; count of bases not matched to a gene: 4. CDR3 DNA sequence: TGTGCCAGCAGCTCGGGACAGAACAATGAAAAACTGTTTTTT. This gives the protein CASSSGQNNEKLFF.

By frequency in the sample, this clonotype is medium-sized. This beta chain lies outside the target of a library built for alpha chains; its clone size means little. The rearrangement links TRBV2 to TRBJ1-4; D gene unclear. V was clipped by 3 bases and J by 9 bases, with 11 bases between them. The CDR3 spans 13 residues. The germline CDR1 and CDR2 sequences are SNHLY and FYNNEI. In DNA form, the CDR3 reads TGTGCCAGCAGTGATAGGAGAGGAAAAAAACTGTTTTTT. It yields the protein CASSDRRGKKLFF.

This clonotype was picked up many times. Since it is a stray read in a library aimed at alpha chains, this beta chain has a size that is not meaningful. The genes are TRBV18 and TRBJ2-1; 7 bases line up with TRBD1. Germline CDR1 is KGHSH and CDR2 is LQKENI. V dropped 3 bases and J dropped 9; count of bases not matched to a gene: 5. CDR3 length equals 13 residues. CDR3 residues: CASSPRDRGEQFF. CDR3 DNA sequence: TGTGCCAGCTCACCTCGGGACAGAGGTGAGCAGTTCTTC.

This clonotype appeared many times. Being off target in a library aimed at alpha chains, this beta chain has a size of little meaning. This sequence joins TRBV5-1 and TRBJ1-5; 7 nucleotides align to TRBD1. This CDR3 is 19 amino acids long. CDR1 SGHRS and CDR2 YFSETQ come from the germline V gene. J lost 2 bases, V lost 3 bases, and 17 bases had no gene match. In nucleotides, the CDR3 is TGCGCCAGCAGCTCGAACATTTGGGAGGGGGCGAGAGGCAATCAGCCCCAGCATTTT. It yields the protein CASSSNIWEGARGNQPQHF.

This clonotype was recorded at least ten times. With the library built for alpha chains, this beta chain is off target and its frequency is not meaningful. CDR3 sequence (DNA): TGTGCCAGCAGCTTCTCCCGGCGAGACAATGAGCAGTTCTTC. Translation gives CASSFSRRDNEQFF. The rearrangement uses TRBV7-8 and TRBJ2-1; the D is unclear. This CDR3 region has 14 residues. CDR1 and CDR2 (germline): SGHVS, FQNEAQ. Deletions cut 3 bases from V and 5 bases from J, with 11 bases between.

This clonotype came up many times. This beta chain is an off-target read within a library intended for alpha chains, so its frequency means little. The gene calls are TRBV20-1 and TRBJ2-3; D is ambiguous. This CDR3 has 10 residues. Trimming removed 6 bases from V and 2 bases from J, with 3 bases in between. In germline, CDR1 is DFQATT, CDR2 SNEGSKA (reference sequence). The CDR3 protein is CSATTDTQYF. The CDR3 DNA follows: TGCAGTGCGACCACAGATACGCAGTATTTT.

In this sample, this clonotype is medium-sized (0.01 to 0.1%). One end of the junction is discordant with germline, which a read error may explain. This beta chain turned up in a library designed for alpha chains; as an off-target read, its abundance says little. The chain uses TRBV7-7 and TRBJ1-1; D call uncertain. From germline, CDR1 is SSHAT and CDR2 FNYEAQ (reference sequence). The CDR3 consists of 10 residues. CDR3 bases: TGTGCTAGCAGCTTAGAGAAGGCTTTCTTT. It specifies CASSLEKAFF.

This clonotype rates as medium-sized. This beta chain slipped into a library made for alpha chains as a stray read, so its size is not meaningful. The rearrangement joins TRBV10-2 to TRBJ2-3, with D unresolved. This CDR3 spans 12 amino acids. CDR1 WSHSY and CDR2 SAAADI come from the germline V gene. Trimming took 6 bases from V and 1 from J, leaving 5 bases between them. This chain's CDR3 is CASRHGTDTQYF. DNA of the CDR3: TGCGCCAGCAGGCATGGCACAGATACGCAGTATTTT.

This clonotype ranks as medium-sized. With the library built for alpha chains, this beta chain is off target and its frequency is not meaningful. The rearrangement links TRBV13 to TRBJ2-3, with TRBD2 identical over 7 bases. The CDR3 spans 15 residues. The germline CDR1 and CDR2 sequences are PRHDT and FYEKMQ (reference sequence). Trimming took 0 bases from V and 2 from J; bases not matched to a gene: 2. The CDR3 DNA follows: TGTGCCAGCAGCTTAGGGACTAGCATCACAGATACGCAGTATTTT. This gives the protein CASSLGTSITDTQYF.

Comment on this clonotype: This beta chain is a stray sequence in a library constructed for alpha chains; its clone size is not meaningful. CDR3 loop: CASSQQYQETQYF. CDR3 sequence (DNA): TGTGCCAGCAGCCAACAGTACCAAGAGACCCAGTACTTC. The chain is built from TRBV4-2 and TRBJ2-5, with D unclear. CDR1 is LGHNA, CDR2 YNFKEQ, per germline. Trimming stripped 2 bases from V and 0 bases from J, with 4 bases between. The CDR3 sequence is 13 residues long.